The T cell receptor beta chain described here comes from a study of T cells in Graves' hyperthyroidism and ophthalmopathy. Exclusion of patients followed from uncontrolled infection, other autoimmune disease, pregnancy or lactation. The germline V gene has CDR1 MNHEY and CDR2 SVGEGT. This CDR3 spans 15 amino acids. Trimming took 2 bases from V and 7 from J, leaving 17 bases between them. What was amplified from RNA transcripts were TCR beta CDR3 regions. First-round RT-PCR with HTBI primers amplified the TCR CDR3 region. Each CDR3 protein is one row after TCRdb ran MiXCR on the multiplex PCR reads. Here the sample spans about 690,000 distinct CDR3 sequences, 15% to 20% being singletons. This clonotype occurred many times. What it binds is not known. Study outcomes and limitations: In the analysis, a 13 V-J model separated ophthalmopathy from stable hyperthyroidism. Prediction of ophthalmopathy progression came a median 6.5 months pre-onset.

The sample consisted of blood. This receptor was obtained from a man aged 50-59 years with Graves' hyperthyroidism. The chain links TRBV6-2 or TRBV6-3 to TRBJ1-2; no clear D. CDR3 sequence: CASSYTLRQAIGYTF. As DNA, the CDR3 is TGTGCCAGCAGTTACACCCTCCGACAAGCCATTGGCTACACCTTC.